These T cell receptor beta chains were read from a single sample in a study of blood T cell repertoires in COVID-19. Profiling relied on immunoSEQ multiplex PCR, and the TCRdb table lists in-frame clones only, not all of them. The sample lists 110,000 to 150,000 clones, 85% to 90% occurring once. The sequencing input was peripheral blood. The source of these receptors is a woman aged 55-75 years with acute or convalescent COVID-19. CDR3s include the opening cysteine and the closing phenylalanine or tryptophan. A D gene is named only where the DNA matches it firmly. Only some rows state a clone size, as once, few, many or a class for expanded clones.

TRBJ2-5 TRBV29-1 NA NA CSVEARRVQETQYF TGCAGCGTTGAAGCCCGGAGGGTGCAAGAGACCCAGTACTTC
TRBJ1-4 TRBV14 NA NA CASSREGGAGEKLFF TGTGCCAGCAGCCGCGAGGGGGGGGCAGGAGAAAAACTGTTTTTT
TRBJ1-6 TRBV15 TRBD1 once CATSRGSRGENSPLHF TGTGCCACCAGCAGAGGGAGCAGGGGGGAAAATTCACCCCTCCACTTT
TRBJ2-1 TRBV7-9 NA once CASSQAAFGYNEQFF TGTGCCAGCAGCCAGGCCGCTTTTGGGTACAATGAGCAGTTCTTC
TRBJ1-1 TRBV28 TRBD1 few CASRDSYFVFF TGTGCCAGTCGGGACAGCTATTTTGTTTTCTTT
TRBJ2-2 TRBV19 NA few CASSIIGTSNTGELFF TGTGCCAGTAGTATCATAGGGACTTCGAACACCGGGGAGCTGTTTTTT
TRBJ1-2 TRBV28 TRBD1 NA CASRTGGTYGYTF TGTGCCAGTCGGACAGGGGGGACCTATGGCTACACCTTC
TRBJ2-3 TRBV7-2 TRBD2 once CASSFGGAADTQYF TGTGCCAGCAGCTTCGGGGGGGCGGCAGATACGCAGTATTTT
TRBJ1-3 TRBV6-6 NA NA CASIPRGSGNTIYF TGTGCCAGCATCCCACGAGGCTCTGGAAACACCATATATTTT
TRBJ2-2 TRBV5-1 NA NA CASSSLGGGTTTGELFF TGCGCCAGCAGCTCCTTAGGGGGGGGGACAACCACCGGGGAGCTGTTTTTT
TRBJ1-5 TRBV24-1 TRBD1 few CATSDAGTGHQPQHF TGTGCCACCAGTGACGCCGGGACAGGGCATCAGCCCCAGCATTTT
TRBJ2-7 TRBV11-2 NA NA CASSPYLTGPTYEQYF TGTGCCAGCAGCCCCTACTTGACAGGCCCTACCTACGAGCAGTACTTC
TRBJ2-3 TRBV24-1 TRBD1 NA CATSRPGQGFFPDTQYF TGTGCCACCAGTAGACCGGGACAGGGTTTTTTCCCAGATACGCAGTATTTT
TRBJ2-3 TRBV14 NA once CASSQGTGTSTDTQYF TGTGCCAGCAGCCAAGGAACCGGGACTAGCACAGATACGCAGTATTTT
TRBJ1-4 TRBV5-4 NA NA CASSLRSGVSTNEKLFF TGTGCCAGCAGCTTACGTTCGGGTGTATCAACTAATGAAAAACTGTTTTTT
TRBJ2-7 TRBV11-2 NA NA CASRDPGEGSYEQYF TGTGCCAGCAGGGACCCGGGGGAAGGCTCCTACGAGCAGTACTTC
TRBJ2-7 TRBV3-1/TRBV3-2 NA NA CASSPRDGPRIYEQYF TGTGCCAGCAGCCCCCGTGATGGGCCCCGTATCTACGAGCAGTACTTC
TRBJ2-5 TRBV5-1 NA NA CASSPGGETQYF TGCGCCAGCAGCCCTGGGGGGGAGACCCAGTACTTC
TRBJ1-2 TRBV1 NA NA CTSSGLKGGGYTF TGCACCAGCAGCGGGTTGAAGGGAGGCGGCTACACCTTC
TRBJ1-4 TRBV19 NA NA CASSIRALTGSGEKLFF TGTGCCAGTAGTATAAGGGCCCTGACAGGTTCCGGTGAAAAACTGTTTTTT
TRBJ2-3 TRBV7-9 NA NA CASSWGAGRQLVDTQYF TGTGCCAGCAGCTGGGGCGCCGGGAGACAATTAGTAGATACGCAGTATTTT
TRBJ1-1 TRBV12-3/TRBV12-4 NA NA CASSFLGGTEAFF TGTGCCAGCAGTTTTTTGGGGGGCACTGAAGCTTTCTTT
TRBJ2-5 TRBV5-1 TRBD1 NA CASSPGGVSETQYF TGCGCCAGCAGCCCAGGGGGAGTTAGTGAGACCCAGTACTTC
TRBJ1-3 TRBV9 NA NA CASSVEAVGGTGNTIYF TGTGCCAGCAGCGTAGAGGCAGTAGGAGGGACTGGAAACACCATATATTTT
TRBJ1-2 TRBV28 NA NA CASNTGLLSGYTF TGTGCCAGCAACACAGGGTTACTCTCTGGCTACACCTTC
TRBJ2-7 TRBV6-5 NA NA CASRTGTSGEQYF TGTGCCAGCAGAACAGGCACCTCGGGCGAGCAGTACTTC